This section outlines one TCR beta chain sequence together with its context. Its antigen is undetermined. This record comes from a study of monozygotic twins with inflammatory bowel disease. Researchers collected over 2 ml of blood per donor. The germline V gene has CDR1 SGHRS and CDR2 YFSETQ. This CDR3 has 13 residues. The template-switching step introduced UMIs that carried a 6-nucleotide sample barcode. TCRalpha and TCRbeta cDNA was put through two nested PCRs of approximately 17 and 9 cycles. TCRdb re-called the 5' RACE reads and catalogs CDR3 proteins one per entry, DNA excluded. The sample holds 420,000 or so distinct CDR3 sequences. Overall study findings and caveats: Healthy co-twins, by inverse Simpson, had higher TCRbeta diversity than their siblings with IBD.

The source is a human donor with ulcerative colitis or Crohn's disease, or a healthy co-twin of an affected twin (not recorded which). The chain carries TRBV5-1 and TRBJ1-3. Specimen: blood. CDR3 sequence reads: CASSPSAGNTIYF.